These 30 T cell receptor beta chains were all obtained from the same sample, sequenced in a study of blood T cell repertoires in COVID-19. Sequenced by immunoSEQ multiplex PCR; TCRdb stores in-frame clones only, minus some. The sample consists of a few hundred thousand clones, 75% to 90% of them appearing once. What was sequenced was peripheral blood. Receptors were obtained from a middle-aged woman who had recovered from COVID-19.

This sequence joins TRBV19 and TRBJ2-1; TRBD2 agrees at 8 bases. The trim removed 0 bases at V and 5 bases at J, leaving 15 bases unmatched. The germline CDR1 and CDR2 sequences are LNHDA and SQIVND (reference sequence). CDR3 length equals 19 residues. The CDR3 DNA follows: TGTGCCAGTAGTATAGAAGGCGGGAGGTCCGAGGGTGCAAACAATGAGCAGTTCTTC. Its protein product is CASSIEGGRSEGANNEQFF.

The chain has TRBV28 and TRBJ2-3; TRBD2 matches 10 bases. The junction had 1 base not matched to a gene; V was cut back by 7 bases and J by 0 bases. The CDR3 runs 14 residues. Germline V gene data show CDR1 as MDHEN and CDR2 as SYDVKM. In nucleotides, the CDR3 is TGTGCCAGCATGACTAGCGGGAGCACAGATACGCAGTATTTT. It translates to CASMTSGSTDTQYF.

V usage is TRBV27 and J usage is TRBJ2-2; 7 positions match TRBD2. Unmatched junction bases numbered 9, after V lost 7 bases and J lost 4 bases. The CDR3 is 15 residues long. The germline gives CDR1 MNHEY, CDR2 SMNVEV (reference sequence). The CDR3 reads CASTKFGRGTGELFF. The CDR3 DNA sequence: TGTGCCAGCACCAAGTTTGGGAGGGGCACCGGGGAGCTGTTTTTT.

This rearrangement joins TRBV3-1 (or the pseudogene TRBV3-2) to TRBJ2-1; maybe TRBD2 (6 bases). The length of the CDR3 is 14 residues. Between the trimmed V and J ends, which lost 1 base and 6 bases, there was a span of 10 bases. CDR1 is LGHDT, CDR2 YNNKEL, per germline (reference sequence). CDR3 sequence reads: CASSQGQGGNEQFF. The CDR3 coding sequence is TGTGCCAGCAGCCAAGGGCAGGGAGGCAATGAGCAGTTCTTC.

The rearrangement joins TRBV25-1 to TRBJ2-4, with D unresolved. V shed 2 bases and J shed 2 bases, with 7 bases lying between them. Germline assignment: CDR1 MGHDK and CDR2 SYGVNS. The CDR3 loop spans 14 amino acids. This CDR3 is CASSEADTKNIQYF. The CDR3 coding sequence is TGTGCCAGCAGTGAAGCTGACACCAAAAACATTCAGTACTTC.

The chain has TRBV7-9 and TRBJ2-2, with TRBD2 identical over 8 bases. The length of the CDR3 is 16 residues. The J segment lost 5 bases and the V segment lost 4 bases, leaving 9 bases of the junction unmatched. Germline V CDR1 and CDR2: SEHNR, FQNEAQ (reference sequence). This chain's CDR3 is CASSSPGLAGTGELFF. DNA for the CDR3: TGTGCCAGCAGCTCCCCCGGACTAGCAGGTACCGGGGAGCTGTTTTTT.

This clone was seen a handful of times. This chain joins TRBV19 and TRBJ2-1; no clear D. Germline V gene sequence: CDR1 LNHDA, CDR2 SQIVND (reference sequence). The CDR3 runs to 12 residues. Trimming stripped 5 bases from V and 7 bases from J, with 9 bases between. CDR3 in DNA: TGTGCCAGTAGTGCTAAGTATAATGAGCAGTTCTTC. The encoded protein is CASSAKYNEQFF.

This chain uses TRBV19 with TRBJ2-5, with a possible D match to TRBD2 (6 bases). Germline V lookup: CDR1 LNHDA, CDR2 SQIVND (reference sequence). CDR3 length: 13 residues. V was clipped by 8 bases and J by 2 bases, with 12 bases between them. CDR3 region: CASGAGLQETQYF. In nucleotides, the CDR3 is TGTGCCAGTGGAGCGGGCCTACAAGAGACCCAGTACTTC.

V usage is TRBV3-1 (or the pseudogene TRBV3-2) and J usage is TRBJ2-1, with 14 bases matching TRBD2. CDR1 and CDR2 from the germline V gene are LGHDT and YNNKEL (reference sequence). V shed 4 bases and J 9 bases; nucleotides not matched to a gene: 5. This CDR3 is built from 15 residues. In DNA form, the CDR3 reads TGTGCCAGCAGCCGGGGACTAGCGGGAGCCCCTGAGCAGTTCTTC. It specifies CASSRGLAGAPEQFF.

The V gene is TRBV19, the J gene TRBJ2-2; 10 nucleotides align to TRBD1. Germline CDR1 reads LNHDA; CDR2 reads SQIVND (reference sequence). This CDR3 has 14 amino acids. V shed 9 bases and J 5 bases; nucleotides not matched to a gene: 6. Here the CDR3 reads CASSGTGDTGELFF. CDR3 bases: TGTGCCAGCTCCGGGACAGGGGATACCGGGGAGCTGTTTTTT.

The rearrangement links TRBV4-1 to TRBJ2-7, with TRBD1 matching 10 bases. CDR1 and CDR2 from the germline V gene are MGHRA and YSYEKL. This CDR3 spans 15 amino acids. Trimming at V came to 2 bases and at J to 4 bases, leaving 5 bases not matched to a gene. The CDR3 DNA follows: TGCGCCAGCAGCCAACCAGGGACAGGGGCTTACGAGCAGTACTTC. This encodes CASSQPGTGAYEQYF.

The chain links TRBV5-6 to TRBJ2-7; D unresolved. Trimming pared 4 bases from V and 3 bases from J, leaving 11 bases between. The CDR3 consists of 13 residues. Germline CDR1 reads SGHDT; CDR2 reads YYEEEE. This chain's CDR3 is CASSPRRSYEQYF. For the CDR3, the DNA is TGTGCCAGCAGCCCTCGACGGAGCTACGAGCAGTACTTC.

The rearrangement uses TRBV6-5 and TRBJ2-3, with TRBD1 matching over 9 bases. J lost 2 bases, V lost 7 bases, and 7 bases had no gene match. This CDR3 is built from 15 residues. CDR1 is MNHEY, CDR2 SVGAGI, per germline. CDR3 nucleotides: TGTGCCAGCAATGGAAGGACAGGGGACACAGATACGCAGTATTTT. Translation gives CASNGRTGDTDTQYF.

The table lists this clone with a few counts. The CDR3 sequence is CASRQTVGETQYF. The CDR3 nucleotides read TGTGCCAGTCGACAGACGGTGGGGGAGACCCAGTACTTC. This chain uses TRBV19 with TRBJ2-5, with D possibly being TRBD1 (5 bases). CDR1 is LNHDA and CDR2 is SQIVND in the germline V gene (reference sequence). The CDR3 is 13 amino acids. Trimming pared 8 bases from V and 5 bases from J, leaving 15 bases between.

The V call is TRBV3-1 (or the pseudogene TRBV3-2), the J call TRBJ2-1; 14 nucleotides match TRBD2. There are 15 residues in the CDR3. Germline loops: CDR1 LGHDT, CDR2 YNNKEL (reference sequence). Trimming removed 0 bases from V and 10 bases from J; junction bases left unmatched: 2. Here the CDR3 reads CASSQDGTSGREQFF. DNA for the CDR3: TGTGCCAGCAGCCAAGATGGGACTAGCGGGAGAGAGCAGTTCTTC.

V is TRBV5-1 and J is TRBJ2-5, with D perhaps TRBD1 (6 bases). Germline V gene lookup returns CDR1 SGHRS and CDR2 YFSETQ. CDR3 length: 17 residues. Trimming pared 4 bases from V and 5 bases from J, leaving 24 bases between. The CDR3 loop reads CASSQILNRARRETQYF. In nucleotides, the CDR3 is TGCGCCAGCAGCCAAATCCTTAACAGGGCCCGTAGGGAGACCCAGTACTTC.

This clone came up many times. V gene TRBV7-9 combines with J gene TRBJ2-7, with D tentatively TRBD2 (5 bases). Looked up from germline, CDR1 is SEHNR and CDR2 is FQNEAQ (reference sequence). The CDR3 extends over 15 amino acids. V lost 2 bases and J lost 7, with 18 bases in between. DNA of the CDR3: TGTGCCAGCAGCTTATTAGGTCCATTACCGGGGGAGCAGTACTTC. Translated, it gives CASSLLGPLPGEQYF.

This chain connects TRBV19 to TRBJ2-1; tentatively, D is TRBD1 (5 bases). CDR1 and CDR2 (germline): LNHDA, SQIVND (reference sequence). Trimming left V 4 bases short and J 0 bases short, with 13 bases between. The CDR3 covers 16 residues. DNA of the CDR3: TGTGCCAGTAGTACCCAAACAGGAAGCTCCTACAATGAGCAGTTCTTC. Translated, it gives CASSTQTGSSYNEQFF.

As DNA, the CDR3 is TGTGCCAGCAGCCAAGAACAGGGAACAGGTGAGCAGTTCTTC. It translates to CASSQEQGTGEQFF. The chain links TRBV3-1 (or the pseudogene TRBV3-2) to TRBJ2-1; D possibly corresponds to TRBD1 (6 bases). The V end lost 0 bases, the J end lost 9 bases, and 12 bases lay between the germline ends. Germline V gene lookup returns CDR1 LGHDT and CDR2 YNNKEL (reference sequence). The CDR3 loop spans 14 amino acids.

This clone showed up just once. V is TRBV28 and J is TRBJ2-7, with 10 nucleotides matching TRBD1. V shed 5 bases and J 2 bases; nucleotides not matched to a gene: 6. Germline assignment: CDR1 MDHEN and CDR2 SYDVKM. This CDR3 is 15 amino acids long. The CDR3 DNA follows: TGTGCCAGCAGTCCCCGGGACAGGGGAACCTACGAGCAGTACTTC. Translating gives CASSPRDRGTYEQYF.

This chain connects TRBV6-1 to TRBJ1-2, with TRBD1 as a possible D gene (5 bases). The CDR3 has 15 residues. The germline gives CDR1 MNHNS, CDR2 SASEGT. Trimming took off 1 base at V and 0 bases at J, with 9 bases between the two ends. CDR3 sequence reads: CASSEGQPTNYGYTF. The DNA for the CDR3 is TGTGCCAGCAGTGAAGGACAGCCAACTAACTATGGCTACACCTTC.

V and J are TRBV5-1 and TRBJ1-5; 7 positions match TRBD1. Germline CDR1 and CDR2: SGHRS and YFSETQ. The CDR3 has 18 residues. J lost 0 bases, V lost 0 bases, and 9 bases had no gene match. The CDR3 loop is CASSLVKRGTASNQPQHF. DNA for the CDR3: TGCGCCAGCAGCTTGGTAAAGCGAGGGACAGCTAGCAATCAGCCCCAGCATTTT.

The V and J genes are TRBV21-1 and TRBJ1-5; no check of the table's D call, TRBD1, against the DNA was made. TRBV21-1 has pseudogene status. This CDR3 region has 16 residues. The CDR3 sequence: CASSKWDKNSNQPQHF. CDR3 sequence (DNA): TGTGCCAGCAGCAAGTGGGACAAGAATAGCAATCAGCCCCAGCATTTT.

The V gene is TRBV27, the J gene TRBJ2-7; D is ambiguous. Germline CDR1 and CDR2: MNHEY and SMNVEV (reference sequence). The V end lost 3 bases, the J end lost 5 bases, and 14 bases lay between the germline ends. The CDR3 spans 14 residues. The DNA for the CDR3 is TGTGCCAGCAGTTTTTTCCCGGAGAACGACGAGCAGTACTTC. Protein product: CASSFFPENDEQYF.

As DNA, the CDR3 is TGTGCCTGTCCACGAGCGGTGACTAGCGGGATCTCAAGAACCGGGGAGCTGTTTTTT. This encodes CACPRAVTSGISRTGELFF. The chain has TRBV30 and TRBJ2-2; 11 bases match TRBD2. Germline CDR1 GTSNPN, CDR2 SVGIG (reference sequence). The CDR3 totals 19 residues. V shed 6 bases, J shed 5 bases, and the junction held 20 bases outside the gene matches.

This clone showed up just once. Other DNA sequences from this sample encode an identical CDR3 as well. The gene calls are TRBV30 and TRBJ1-2, with D unresolved. The CDR3 totals 13 residues. CDR1 is GTSNPN and CDR2 is SVGIG in the germline V gene (reference sequence). Deletions cut 0 bases from V and 2 bases from J, with 7 bases between. CDR3 coding DNA: TGTGCCTGGAGTGTTGCGGGGAACTATGGCTACACCTTC. It is translated as CAWSVAGNYGYTF.

This chain joins TRBV6-5 and TRBJ2-3; tentatively, D is TRBD2 (5 bases). CDR3 size: 15 residues. The V gene lost 6 bases and the J gene lost 2 bases, with 15 bases spanning the gap. CDR1 MNHEY and CDR2 SVGAGI come from the germline V gene. In DNA, the CDR3 is TGTGCCAGCAGGAGAGAGGGATTCTTCACAGATACGCAGTATTTT. This sequence encodes CASRREGFFTDTQYF.

This clone appeared once. The rearrangement links TRBV6-1 to TRBJ2-7, with D possibly being TRBD1 (6 bases). CDR1 is MNHNS, CDR2 SASEGT, per germline. The CDR3 loop spans 13 amino acids. The CDR3 DNA reads as TGTGCCAGCAGTGATTCAGCCCGGGCTAGGGGGTTTGTC. This codes for CASSDSARARGFV.

The J gene is TRBJ2-6, the V gene TRBV4-1; 8 positions agree with TRBD1. Trimming took 0 bases from V and 0 from J; bases not matched to a gene: 4. CDR1 is MGHRA and CDR2 is YSYEKL in the germline V gene. This CDR3 has 18 residues. The CDR3 DNA is TGCGCCAGCAGCCAAGAGGACAGGGACCCCTCTGGGGCCAACGTCCTGACTTTC. Residues: CASSQEDRDPSGANVLTF.

The gene calls are TRBV3-1 (or the pseudogene TRBV3-2) and TRBJ2-7, with D perhaps TRBD2 (6 bases). Trimming took off 2 bases at V and 10 bases at J, with 12 bases between the two ends. The V gene's germline CDR1 is LGHDT and CDR2 YNNKEL (reference sequence). The CDR3 has 12 residues. The chain's CDR3 is CASSQSRGIQYF. In nucleotides, the CDR3 is TGTGCCAGCAGCCAAAGTCGGGGGATACAGTACTTC.